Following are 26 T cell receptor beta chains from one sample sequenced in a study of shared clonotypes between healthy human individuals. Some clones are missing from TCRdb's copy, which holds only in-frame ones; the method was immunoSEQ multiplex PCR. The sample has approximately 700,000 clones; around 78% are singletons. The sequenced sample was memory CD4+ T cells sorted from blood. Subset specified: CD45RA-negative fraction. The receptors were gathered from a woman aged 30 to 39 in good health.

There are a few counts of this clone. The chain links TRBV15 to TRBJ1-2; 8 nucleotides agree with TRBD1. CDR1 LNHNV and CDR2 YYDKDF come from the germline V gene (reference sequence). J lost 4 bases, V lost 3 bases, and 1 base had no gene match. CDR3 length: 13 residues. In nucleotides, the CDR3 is TGTGCCACCAGCAGTACAGGGGGCTATGGCTACACCTTC. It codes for CATSSTGGYGYTF. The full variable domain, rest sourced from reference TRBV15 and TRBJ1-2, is DAMVIQNPRYQVTQFGKPVTLSCSQTLNHNVMYWYQQKSSQAPKLLFHYYDKDFNNEADTPDNFQSRRPNTSFCFLDIRSPGLGDTAMYLCATSSTGGYGYTFGSGTRLTVV.

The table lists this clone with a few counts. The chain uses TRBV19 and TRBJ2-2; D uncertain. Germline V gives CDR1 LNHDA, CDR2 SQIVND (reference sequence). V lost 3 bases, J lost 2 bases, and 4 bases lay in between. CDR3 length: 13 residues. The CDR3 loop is CASSMANTGELFF. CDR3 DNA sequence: TGTGCCAGTAGTATGGCCAACACCGGGGAGCTGTTTTTT. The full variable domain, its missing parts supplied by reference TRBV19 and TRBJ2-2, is DGGITQSPKYLFRKEGQNVTLSCEQNLNHDAMYWYRQDPGQGLRLIYYSQIVNDFQKGDIAEGYSVSREKKESFPLTVTSAQKNPTAFYLCASSMANTGELFFGEGSRLTVL.

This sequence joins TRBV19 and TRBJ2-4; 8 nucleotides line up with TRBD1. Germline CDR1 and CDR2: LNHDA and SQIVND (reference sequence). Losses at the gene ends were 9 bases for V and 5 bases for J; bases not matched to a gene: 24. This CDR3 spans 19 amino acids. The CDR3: CASRNLGQGKSTWENIQYF. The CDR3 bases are TGTGCCAGCCGTAACCTCGGACAGGGAAAGTCGACGTGGGAAAACATTCAGTACTTC.

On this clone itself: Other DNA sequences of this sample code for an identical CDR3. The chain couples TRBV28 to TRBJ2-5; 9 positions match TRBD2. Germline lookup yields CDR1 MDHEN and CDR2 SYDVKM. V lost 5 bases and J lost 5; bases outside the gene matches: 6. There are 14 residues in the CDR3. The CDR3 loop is CASSPGLAGETQYF. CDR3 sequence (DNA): TGTGCCAGCAGTCCCGGTCTAGCGGGGGAGACCCAGTACTTC.

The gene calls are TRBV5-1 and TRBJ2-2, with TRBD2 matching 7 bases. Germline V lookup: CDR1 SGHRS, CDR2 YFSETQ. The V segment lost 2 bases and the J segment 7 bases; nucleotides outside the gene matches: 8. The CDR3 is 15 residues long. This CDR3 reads CASSLSGTSLGELFF. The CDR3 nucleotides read TGCGCCAGCAGCTTAAGCGGGACGTCGCTCGGGGAGCTGTTTTTT.

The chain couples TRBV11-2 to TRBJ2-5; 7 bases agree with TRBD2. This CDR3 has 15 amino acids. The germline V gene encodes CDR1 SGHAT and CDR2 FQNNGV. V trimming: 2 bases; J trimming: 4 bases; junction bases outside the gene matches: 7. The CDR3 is CASSLQGLVGETQYF. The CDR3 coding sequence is TGTGCCAGCAGCTTACAAGGACTAGTGGGAGAGACCCAGTACTTC.

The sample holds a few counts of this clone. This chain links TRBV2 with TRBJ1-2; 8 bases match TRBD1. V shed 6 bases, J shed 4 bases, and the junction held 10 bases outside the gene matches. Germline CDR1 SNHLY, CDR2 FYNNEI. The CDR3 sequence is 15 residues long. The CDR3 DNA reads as TGTGCCAGCAGCCCTAGGACAGGGAAAGGCTATGGCTACACCTTC. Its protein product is CASSPRTGKGYGYTF.

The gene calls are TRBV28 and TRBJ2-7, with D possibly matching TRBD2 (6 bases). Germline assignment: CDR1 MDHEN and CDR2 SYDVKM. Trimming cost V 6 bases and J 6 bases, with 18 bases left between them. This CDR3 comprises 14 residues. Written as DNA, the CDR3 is TGTGCCAGCAGCCGGGATTTAGCGGTTGTCGAGCAGTACTTC. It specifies CASSRDLAVVEQYF.

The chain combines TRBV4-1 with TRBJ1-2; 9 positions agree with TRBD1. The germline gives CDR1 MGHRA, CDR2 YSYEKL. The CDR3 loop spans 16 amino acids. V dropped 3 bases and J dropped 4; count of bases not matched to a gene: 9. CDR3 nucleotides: TGCGCCAGCAGCCAGACTGCCGGGACAGGGTCCTATGGCTACACCTTC. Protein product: CASSQTAGTGSYGYTF.

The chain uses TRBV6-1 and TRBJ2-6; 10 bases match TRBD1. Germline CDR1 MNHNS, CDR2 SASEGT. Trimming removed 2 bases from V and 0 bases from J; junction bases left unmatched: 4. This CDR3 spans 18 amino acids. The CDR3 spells CASSERGDRGSGANVLTF. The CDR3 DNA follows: TGTGCCAGCAGTGAAAGAGGGGACAGGGGCTCTGGGGCCAACGTCCTGACTTTC.

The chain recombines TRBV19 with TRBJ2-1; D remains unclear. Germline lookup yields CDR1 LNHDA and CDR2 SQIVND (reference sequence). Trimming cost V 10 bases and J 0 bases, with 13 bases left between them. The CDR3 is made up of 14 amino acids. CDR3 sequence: CATREVGSYNEQFF. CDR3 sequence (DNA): TGTGCCACCAGAGAGGTGGGCTCCTACAATGAGCAGTTCTTC. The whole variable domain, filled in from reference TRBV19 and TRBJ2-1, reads DGGITQSPKYLFRKEGQNVTLSCEQNLNHDAMYWYRQDPGQGLRLIYYSQIVNDFQKGDIAEGYSVSREKKESFPLTVTSAQKNPTAFYLCATREVGSYNEQFFGPGTRLTVL.

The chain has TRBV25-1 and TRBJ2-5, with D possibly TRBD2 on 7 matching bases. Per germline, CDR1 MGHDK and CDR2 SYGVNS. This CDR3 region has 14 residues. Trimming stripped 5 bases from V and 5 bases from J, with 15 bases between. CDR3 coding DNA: TGTGCCAGCAGTTTCAGGGAGGGGGGGGAGACCCAGTACTTC. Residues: CASSFREGGETQYF.

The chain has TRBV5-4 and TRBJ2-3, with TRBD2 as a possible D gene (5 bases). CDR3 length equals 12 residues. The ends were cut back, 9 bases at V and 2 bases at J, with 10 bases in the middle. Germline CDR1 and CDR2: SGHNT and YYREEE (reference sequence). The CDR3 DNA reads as TGTGCCACCGGACTCTTCACAGATACGCAGTATTTT. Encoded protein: CATGLFTDTQYF. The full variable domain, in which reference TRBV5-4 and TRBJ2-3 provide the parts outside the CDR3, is ETGVTQSPTHLIKTRGQQVTLRCSSQSGHNTVSWYQQALGQGPQFIFQYYREEENGRGNFPPRFSGLQFPNYSSELNVNALELDDSALYLCATGLFTDTQYFGPGTRLTVL.

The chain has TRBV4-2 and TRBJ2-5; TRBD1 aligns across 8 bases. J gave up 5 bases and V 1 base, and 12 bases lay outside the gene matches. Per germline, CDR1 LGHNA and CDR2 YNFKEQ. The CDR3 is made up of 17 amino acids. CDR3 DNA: TGTGCCAGCAGCCAAGGAGAAGGCCCAGGGGGCGTGGAGACCCAGTACTTC. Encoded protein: CASSQGEGPGGVETQYF.

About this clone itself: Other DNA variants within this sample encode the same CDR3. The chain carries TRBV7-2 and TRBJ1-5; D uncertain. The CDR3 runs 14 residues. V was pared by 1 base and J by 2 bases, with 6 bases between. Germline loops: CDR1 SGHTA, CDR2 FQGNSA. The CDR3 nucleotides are TGTGCCAGCAGCTTAGAGGGAGGCAATCAGCCCCAGCATTTT. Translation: CASSLEGGNQPQHF.

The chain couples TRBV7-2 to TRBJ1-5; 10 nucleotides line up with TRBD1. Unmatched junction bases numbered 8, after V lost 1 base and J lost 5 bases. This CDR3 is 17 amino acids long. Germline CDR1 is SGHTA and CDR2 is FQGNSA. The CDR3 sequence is CASSLVASGQGDQPQHF. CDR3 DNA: TGTGCCAGCAGCTTAGTCGCTTCCGGACAGGGGGATCAGCCCCAGCATTTT.

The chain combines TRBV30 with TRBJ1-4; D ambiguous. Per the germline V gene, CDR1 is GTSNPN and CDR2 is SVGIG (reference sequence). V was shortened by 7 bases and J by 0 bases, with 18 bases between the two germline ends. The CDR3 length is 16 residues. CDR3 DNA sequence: TGTGCCTCTACACCCTACGGGATTTCAACTAATGAAAAACTGTTTTTT. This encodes CASTPYGISTNEKLFF. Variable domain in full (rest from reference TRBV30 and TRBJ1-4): SQTIHQWPATLVQPVGSPLSLECTVEGTSNPNLYWYRQAAGRGLQLLFYSVGIGQISSEVPQNLSASRPQDRQFILSSKKLLLSDSGFYLCASTPYGISTNEKLFFGSGTQLSVL.

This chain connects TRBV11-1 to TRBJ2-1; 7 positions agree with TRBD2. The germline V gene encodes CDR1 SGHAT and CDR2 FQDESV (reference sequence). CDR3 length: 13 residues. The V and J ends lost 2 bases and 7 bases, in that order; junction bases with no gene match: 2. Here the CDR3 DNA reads TGTGCCAGCAGCTTAATGCGGGGGAATGAGCAGTTCTTC. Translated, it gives CASSLMRGNEQFF.

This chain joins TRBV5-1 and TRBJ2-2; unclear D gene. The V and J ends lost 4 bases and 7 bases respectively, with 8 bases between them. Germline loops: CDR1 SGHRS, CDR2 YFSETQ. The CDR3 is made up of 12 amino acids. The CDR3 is CASSPDRGELFF. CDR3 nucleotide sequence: TGCGCCAGCAGCCCCGACCGCGGGGAGCTGTTTTTT.

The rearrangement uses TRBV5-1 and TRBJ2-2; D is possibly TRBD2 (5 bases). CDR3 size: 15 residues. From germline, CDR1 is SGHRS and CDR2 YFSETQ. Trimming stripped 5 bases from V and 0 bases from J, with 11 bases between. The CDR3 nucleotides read TGCGCCAGCAGTCCGGGAACATCGAACACCGGGGAGCTGTTTTTT. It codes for CASSPGTSNTGELFF.

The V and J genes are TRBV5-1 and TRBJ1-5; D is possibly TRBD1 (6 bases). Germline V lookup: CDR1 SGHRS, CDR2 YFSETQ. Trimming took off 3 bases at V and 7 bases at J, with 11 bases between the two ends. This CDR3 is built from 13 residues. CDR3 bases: TGCGCCAGCAGCTCAGGGGTTTCCCAGCCCCAGCATTTT. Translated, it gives CASSSGVSQPQHF. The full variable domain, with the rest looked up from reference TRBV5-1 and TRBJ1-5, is KAGVTQTPRYLIKTRGQQVTLSCSPISGHRSVSWYQQTPGQGLQFLFEYFSETQRNKGNFPGRFSGRQFSNSRSEMNVSTLELGDSALYLCASSSGVSQPQHFGDGTRLSIL.

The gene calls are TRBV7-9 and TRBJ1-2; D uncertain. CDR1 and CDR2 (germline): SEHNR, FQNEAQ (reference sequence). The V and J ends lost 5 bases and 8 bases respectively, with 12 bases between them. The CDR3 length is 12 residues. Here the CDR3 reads CASSQDSLGYTF. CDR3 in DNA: TGTGCCAGCAGCCAAGATTCCCTAGGCTACACCTTC. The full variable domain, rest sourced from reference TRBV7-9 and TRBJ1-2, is DTGVSQNPRHKITKRGQNVTFRCDPISEHNRLYWYRQTLGQGPEFLTYFQNEAQLEKSRLLSDRFSAERPKGSFSTLEIQRTEQGDSAMYLCASSQDSLGYTFGSGTRLTVV.

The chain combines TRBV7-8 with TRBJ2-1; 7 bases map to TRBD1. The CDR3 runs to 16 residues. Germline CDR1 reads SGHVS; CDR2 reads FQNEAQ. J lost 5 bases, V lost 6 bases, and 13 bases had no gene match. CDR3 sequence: CASSYYPGQPHNEQFF. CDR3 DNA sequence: TGTGCCAGCAGTTATTATCCGGGACAGCCCCACAATGAGCAGTTCTTC. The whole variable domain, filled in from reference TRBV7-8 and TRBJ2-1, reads GAGVSQSPRYKVAKRGQDVALRCDPISGHVSLFWYQQALGQGPEFLTYFQNEAQLDKSGLPSDRFFAERPEGSVSTLKIQRTQQEDSAVYLCASSYYPGQPHNEQFFGPGTRLTVL.

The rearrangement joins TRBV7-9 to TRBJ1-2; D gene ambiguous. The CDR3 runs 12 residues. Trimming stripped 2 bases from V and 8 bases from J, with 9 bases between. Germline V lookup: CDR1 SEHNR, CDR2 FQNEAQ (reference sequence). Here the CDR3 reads CASSLSTRGYTF. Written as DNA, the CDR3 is TGTGCCAGCAGCTTATCCACTCGGGGCTACACCTTC.

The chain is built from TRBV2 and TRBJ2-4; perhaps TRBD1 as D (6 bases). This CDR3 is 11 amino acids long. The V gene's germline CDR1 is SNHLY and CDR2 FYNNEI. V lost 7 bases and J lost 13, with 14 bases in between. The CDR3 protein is CASTERDKQYF. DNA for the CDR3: TGTGCCAGCACCGAAAGGGACAAGCAGTACTTC.

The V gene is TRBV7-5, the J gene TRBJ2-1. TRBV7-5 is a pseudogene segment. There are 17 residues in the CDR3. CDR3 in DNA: TGTGTCAGAAGCTTAGGTTCTCCGACAAGCGACTACAATGAGCAGTTCTTC. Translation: CVRSLGSPTSDYNEQFF.